The present TCR beta chain was sequenced within a study of T-cell memory formation after mild COVID-19. The study's findings and limits: Memory cells collected pre-infection included some clones that later responded, suggesting cross-reactive memory joined.

Germline CDR1 and CDR2: SGHTA and FQGNSA. The CDR3 runs to 15 residues. V dropped 8 bases and J dropped 1 base, with 12 bases sitting between them. This clonotype has just a few counts. What it binds is not known. Via MiXCR, TCRdb re-called the 5' RACE reads, giving one row per CDR3 protein. The top ten clones hold around a fifth of a sample with some 250,000 distinct CDR3 sequences, roughly 10% of them seen once. The receptor was isolated from a man aged 18 to 29 who had mild COVID-19 (a few samples of this study predate the infection). Cell type and time point are not known. The chain is built from TRBV7-2 and TRBJ2-6; no clear D. The sequencing input was PBMCs or a T cell subset sorted from them (not recorded which). This chain's CDR3 is CASADMGSGANVLTF. DNA of the CDR3: TGTGCCAGCGCCGATATGGGGTCTGGGGCCAACGTCCTGACTTTC.